Listed here are 5 T cell receptor beta chains from one sample, sequenced in a study of blood T cells in healthy people across ages. Primers used in a second PCR of about 7 to 11 cycles were a sample-barcoded 5' primer and a J-beta primer mix. TCRdb called the 5' RACE reads again in MiXCR, with one record for every CDR3 protein. Of 800,000 to 900,000 distinct CDR3 sequences in the sample, approximately 65% were seen once. Sequencing input: blood. These TCRs come from a man aged 25 to 45 in good health.

J is TRBJ1-2 and V is TRBV4-3, with D perhaps TRBD1 (6 bases). V was trimmed by 8 bases and J by 0 bases, leaving 16 bases between them. Germline V gives CDR1 LGHNA, CDR2 YSLEER. The CDR3 has 15 residues. The CDR3 DNA reads as TGCGCCAGCTCCTCCGGTGGGACAACTAACTATGGCTACACCTTC. Amino acids: CASSSGGTTNYGYTF.

This chain connects TRBV3-1 to TRBJ2-1; 8 bases match TRBD1. Germline CDR1 and CDR2: LGHDT and YNNKEL (reference sequence). J gave up 5 bases and V 0 bases, and 18 bases lay outside the gene matches. The CDR3 covers 20 residues. The CDR3 DNA reads TGTGCCAGCAGCCAAGATCTGTTTTTTCGGGCAGGGGGCTTCCACAATGAGCAGTTCTTC. As protein: CASSQDLFFRAGGFHNEQFF.

The chain carries TRBV7-3 and TRBJ2-2; possible D gene TRBD1, 6 bases. Germline V lookup: CDR1 SGHTA, CDR2 FQGTGA. The V end lost 9 bases, the J end lost 2 bases, and 13 bases lay between the germline ends. The CDR3 is made up of 14 amino acids. CDR3 loop: CASTTGINTGELFF. Here the CDR3 DNA reads TGTGCCAGTACGACAGGAATCAACACCGGGGAGCTGTTTTTT.

The chain joins TRBV6-2 or TRBV6-3 to TRBJ2-5; TRBD1 matches at 9 bases. The J call may be mistaken, given a closer DNA end match to TRBJ2-7. The CDR3 spans 14 residues. The germline V gene encodes CDR1 MNHEY and CDR2 SVGEGT. The CDR3 region is CASSHGQGQYEQYF. For the CDR3, the DNA is TGTGCCAGCAGTCACGGACAGGGGCAGTACGAGCAGTACTTC.

This clonotype was seen more than once but under ten times. CDR3 DNA sequence: TGCGCCAGCAGCTTGGTTGGGGGGCCGGACACCGGGGAGCTGTTTTTT. Translation gives CASSLVGGPDTGELFF. The chain combines TRBV5-1 with TRBJ2-2, with D perhaps matching TRBD1 or TRBD2 (6 bases each). Trimming shortened V by 0 bases and J by 3 bases, and 12 bases separated the two germline ends. Germline V CDR1 and CDR2: SGHRS, YFSETQ. The CDR3 sequence is 16 residues long.